This TCR beta chain is drawn from a study of Graves' ophthalmopathy and Graves' hyperthyroidism. Amplification from RNA transcripts yielded the TCR beta CDR3 regions. HTBI-primed RT-PCR formed the first round, and a multiplex PCR formed the second. TCRdb recomputed calls from the multiplex PCR reads with MiXCR, one row per CDR3 protein. The sample yields some 360,000 distinct CDR3 sequences, about 18% seen once. Where ophthalmopathy was absent within 18 months of follow-up, hyperthyroidism was stable. There are many counts of this clonotype. A read error may account for a junction end that differs from germline. CDR3 length equals 13 residues. The germline CDR1 and CDR2 sequences are MNHEY and SVGEGT.

This TCR came from an adult woman with stable Graves' hyperthyroidism. Sequenced material: peripheral blood. The J gene is TRBJ2-7, the V gene TRBV6-2 or TRBV6-3; maybe TRBD2 (6 bases). In nucleotides, the CDR3 is TGTGCCAGCAGCTACTCTAGCGTCTACGAGCAGTACTTC. It translates to CASSYSSVYEQYF.